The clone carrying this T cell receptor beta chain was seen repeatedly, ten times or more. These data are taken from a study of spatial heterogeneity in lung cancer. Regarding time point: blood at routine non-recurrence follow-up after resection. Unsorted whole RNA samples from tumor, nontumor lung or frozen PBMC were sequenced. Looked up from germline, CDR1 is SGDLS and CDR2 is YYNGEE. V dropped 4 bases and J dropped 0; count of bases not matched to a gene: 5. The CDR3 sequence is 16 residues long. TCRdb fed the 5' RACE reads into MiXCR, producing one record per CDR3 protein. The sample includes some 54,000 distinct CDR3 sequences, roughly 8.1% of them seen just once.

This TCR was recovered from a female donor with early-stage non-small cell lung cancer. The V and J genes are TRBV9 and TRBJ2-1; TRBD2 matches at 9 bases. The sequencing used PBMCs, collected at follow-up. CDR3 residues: CASSPLAGSSYNEQFF. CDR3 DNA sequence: TGTGCCAGCAGCCCCCTAGCGGGGAGCTCCTACAATGAGCAGTTCTTC.